This record concerns one T cell receptor (beta chain) sequence. Antigen specificity is unknown. The repertoire was sequenced with immunoSEQ multiplex PCR; TCRdb's copy has only in-frame clones and lacks some. The sample lists 1.5 million to 2.5 million clones, approximately 94% occurring once. The sample comes from a study of shared clonotypes between healthy human individuals. General study findings and limits: Though the depth was large, rarefaction showed that sorted-subset sequencing was incomplete.

CD8 cells regarded as naive lacked CD45RO, were positively chosen for CCR7, and omitted terminally differentiated effector memory CD45RA+ cells. CDR3 length equals 14 residues. The ends were cut back, 0 bases at V and 8 bases at J, with 14 bases in the middle. In germline, CDR1 is GTSNPN, CDR2 SVGIG (reference sequence). The sequenced sample consisted of naive CD8+ T cells sorted from blood. The receptor was derived from a man between 18 and 35 years old in good health. The chain uses TRBV30 and TRBJ2-1; no clear D gene. As DNA, the CDR3 is TGTGCCTGGAGTGTAATATCTGGGATGGATGAGCAGTTCTTC. Its protein product is CAWSVISGMDEQFF.